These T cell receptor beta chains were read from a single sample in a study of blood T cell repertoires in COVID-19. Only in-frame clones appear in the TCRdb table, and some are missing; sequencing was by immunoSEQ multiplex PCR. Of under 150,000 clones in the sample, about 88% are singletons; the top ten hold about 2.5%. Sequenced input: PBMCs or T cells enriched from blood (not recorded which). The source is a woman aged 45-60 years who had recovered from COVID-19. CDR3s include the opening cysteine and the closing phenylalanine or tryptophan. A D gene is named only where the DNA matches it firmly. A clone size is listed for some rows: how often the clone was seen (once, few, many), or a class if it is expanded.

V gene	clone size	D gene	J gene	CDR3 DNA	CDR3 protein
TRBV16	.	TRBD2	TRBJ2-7	TGTGCCAGCAGCTATAGCGGGGGGTACGAGCAGTACTTC	CASSYSGGYEQYF
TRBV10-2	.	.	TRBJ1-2	TGCGCCAGTAGATTGAGTATCGACTATGGCTACACCTTC	CASRLSIDYGYTF
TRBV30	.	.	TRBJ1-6	TGTGCCTGGAGGAACTTAGGAGGGACCGGATCACCCCTCCACTTT	CAWRNLGGTGSPLHF
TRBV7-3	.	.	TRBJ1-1	TGTGCCAGCAGCTCCAGGTCCGACACTGAAGCTTTCTTT	CASSSRSDTEAFF
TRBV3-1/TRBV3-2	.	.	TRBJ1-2	TGTGCCAGCAGCCAAGTCGATGTCCGGGACTATGGCTACACCTTC	CASSQVDVRDYGYTF
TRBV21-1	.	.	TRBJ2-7	TGTGCCAGCAGCAAAGGGCGGGGGAGCTCCTACGAGCAGTACTTC	CASSKGRGSSYEQYF
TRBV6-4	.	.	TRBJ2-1	TGTGCCAGCAGTGAATACGACAACCCCCACAATGAGCAGTTCTTC	CASSEYDNPHNEQFF
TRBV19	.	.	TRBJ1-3	TGTGCCAGTAGTCTGGAGACAGCCTCTGGAAACACCATATATTTT	CASSLETASGNTIYF
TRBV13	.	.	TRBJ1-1	TGTGCCAGCAGCTTGGTCAGCATAAGGGGGGGACGTACTGAAGCTTTCTTT	CASSLVSIRGGRTEAFF
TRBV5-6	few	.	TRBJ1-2	TGTGCCAGCAGCTCTTTCGGCAGGGCCGGTCTCTTC	CASSSFGRAGLF
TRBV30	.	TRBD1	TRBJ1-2	TGTGCCTGGGGCAGGGGGGAAGGCTACACCTTC	CAWGRGEGYTF
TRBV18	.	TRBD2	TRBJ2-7	TGTGCCAGCTCACCGGAACTAGCGGGGACCTACGAGCAGTACTTC	CASSPELAGTYEQYF
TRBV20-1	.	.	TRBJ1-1	TGCAGTGCAGAGGGGAACACTGAAGCTTTCTTT	CSAEGNTEAFF
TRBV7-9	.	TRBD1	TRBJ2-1	TGTGCCAGCAGCGCCAGAGGACAGGGAGCTTACAATGAGCAGTTCTTC	CASSARGQGAYNEQFF
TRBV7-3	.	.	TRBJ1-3	TGTGCCAGCAGCGAATCTACCGGAAACACCATATATTTT	CASSESTGNTIYF
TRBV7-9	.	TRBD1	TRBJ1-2	TGTGCCAGCAGCGCACGACAGGGGATTTACACCTTC	CASSARQGIYTF
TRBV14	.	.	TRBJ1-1	TGTGCCAGCAGGAGAGAGGGTTTGATGAACACTGAAGCTTTCTTT	CASRREGLMNTEAFF
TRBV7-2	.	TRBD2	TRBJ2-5	TGTGCCAGCAGCGGGACTAGCGGGGGGTCAGAGACCCAGTACTTC	CASSGTSGGSETQYF
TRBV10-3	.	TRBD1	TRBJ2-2	TGTGCCATCAGTAATCGGGACAGGAGATCCGGGGAGCTGTTTTTT	CAISNRDRRSGELFF
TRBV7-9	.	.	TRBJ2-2	TGTGCCAGCAGCCCCCTGCTACGGTCCGGGGAGCTGTTTTTT	CASSPLLRSGELFF
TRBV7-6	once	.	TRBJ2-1	TGTGCCAGCAGCTCCTCGAATGAGCAGTTCTTC	CASSSSNEQFF
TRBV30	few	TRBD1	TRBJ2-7	TGTGCCTGGAGTGCGACAGGGTGGGAGCAGTACTTC	CAWSATGWEQYF